This T cell receptor (beta chain) was identified in a study of blood T cell repertoires in COVID-19. Study overall: Samples came from the United States, Italy and Spain, spanning acute and convalescent COVID-19.

The CDR3 has 13 residues. V gave up 3 bases and J gave up 6 bases, with 9 bases separating them. Germline CDR1 LNHDA, CDR2 SQIVND (reference sequence). Using immunoSEQ multiplex PCR, the repertoire was profiled, and TCRdb retains in-frame clones only, with some absent. The sample comprises about 300,000 clones, around 87% of which are singletons, and about 1.2% rests with the top ten. J is TRBJ2-1 and V is TRBV19; D is uncertain. The sequenced sample consisted of peripheral blood. This receptor was obtained from a man in his 70s with acute or convalescent COVID-19. CDR3 region: CASSISGRNEQFF. The CDR3 DNA is TGTGCCAGTAGTATCTCTGGCCGCAATGAGCAGTTCTTC.